The 19 T cell receptor beta chains given below trace back to one sample, sequenced in a study of chemoradiotherapy in HPV16-positive cancers. Data came from immunoSEQ multiplex PCR; TCRdb stores just in-frame clones and leaves some out. The sample has 15,000 or so clones, 90% to 95% seen once. The sequenced sample was blood, obtained from a patient who underwent chemoradiotherapy. The source of these receptors is a human donor with HPV-associated anogenital cancer.

This chain joins TRBV9 and TRBJ2-2; D unresolved. The V end was cut by 4 bases, the J end by 5 bases, with 9 bases between. Looked up from germline, CDR1 is SGDLS and CDR2 is YYNGEE. This CDR3 region has 13 residues. The CDR3 coding sequence is TGTGCCAGCAGCCCCCGAAGGACCGGGGAGCTGTTTTTT. Protein sequence: CASSPRRTGELFF.

This chain uses TRBV6-1 with TRBJ1-1, with TRBD1 as a possible D gene (5 bases). Germline assignment: CDR1 MNHNS and CDR2 SASEGT. Trimming pared 11 bases from V and 0 bases from J, leaving 19 bases between. The CDR3 length is 15 residues. As DNA, the CDR3 is TGTGCCTGCGCCCCGGATTGGGGGATGAACACTGAAGCTTTCTTT. Residues: CACAPDWGMNTEAFF.

The V gene is TRBV6-5, the J gene TRBJ1-3; D unclear. Between the trimmed V and J ends, which lost 2 bases and 1 base, there was a span of 9 bases. Germline CDR1 MNHEY, CDR2 SVGAGI. The CDR3 runs 15 residues. CDR3 coding DNA: TGTGCCAGCAGTTACGCTGCTATTTCTGGAAACACCATATATTTT. Amino acid sequence: CASSYAAISGNTIYF.

The chain combines TRBV9 with TRBJ1-2; D uncertain. Germline V gene data show CDR1 as SGDLS and CDR2 as YYNGEE. The CDR3 is made up of 15 amino acids. V was clipped by 3 bases and J by 7 bases, with 19 bases between them. CDR3 nucleotide sequence: TGTGCCAGCAGCGGACGGACCTCCCAGGTGGCTGGCTACACCTTC. Protein product: CASSGRTSQVAGYTF. The variable domain in full, completed from reference TRBV9 and TRBJ1-2, reads DSGVTQTPKHLITATGQRVTLRCSPRSGDLSVYWYQQSLDQGLQFLIQYYNGEERAKGNILERFSAQQFPDLHSELNLSSLELGDSALYFCASSGRTSQVAGYTFGSGTRLTVV.

This chain links TRBV19 with TRBJ2-3, with D possibly matching TRBD1 (6 bases). Trimming left V 4 bases short and J 2 bases short, with 16 bases between. The V gene's germline CDR1 is LNHDA and CDR2 SQIVND (reference sequence). The CDR3 sequence is 16 residues long. This CDR3 is CASSRELGADTDTQYF. DNA of the CDR3: TGTGCCAGTAGTAGGGAATTGGGGGCAGACACAGATACGCAGTATTTT. The full variable domain, in which reference TRBV19 and TRBJ2-3 provide the parts outside the CDR3, is DGGITQSPKYLFRKEGQNVTLSCEQNLNHDAMYWYRQDPGQGLRLIYYSQIVNDFQKGDIAEGYSVSREKKESFPLTVTSAQKNPTAFYLCASSRELGADTDTQYFGPGTRLTVL.

The rearrangement uses TRBV14 and TRBJ1-2; D is unresolved. The V gene's germline CDR1 is SGHDN and CDR2 FVKESK. Trimming pared 1 base from V and 7 bases from J, leaving 13 bases between. The CDR3 has 14 residues. The chain's CDR3 is CASSQGVVLTGYTF. In nucleotides, the CDR3 is TGTGCCAGCAGCCAAGGGGTAGTCCTGACTGGCTACACCTTC.

CDR3 amino acids: CASEDPGSSTEAFF. The CDR3, as DNA: TGCGCCAGCGAGGACCCCGGAAGTAGCACTGAAGCTTTCTTT. This chain links TRBV5-1 with TRBJ1-1, with unresolved D. The length of the CDR3 is 14 residues. Trimming removed 7 bases at V and 4 bases at J, with 17 bases between. In germline, CDR1 is SGHRS, CDR2 YFSETQ.

This clone appeared once. This chain joins TRBV18 and TRBJ2-7, with 8 bases fitting TRBD2. This CDR3 contains 13 residues. J was trimmed by 5 bases and V by 8 bases; bases with no gene match: 8. From germline, CDR1 is KGHSH and CDR2 LQKENI. The CDR3: CASETSGSHEQYV. The CDR3 bases are TGTGCCAGCGAAACTAGCGGTTCCCACGAGCAGTACGTC.

V gene TRBV11-3 combines with J gene TRBJ2-1; 8 nucleotides align to TRBD2. Trimming at V came to 5 bases and at J to 8 bases, leaving 8 bases not matched to a gene. From germline, CDR1 is SGHNT and CDR2 YENEEA. The CDR3 is 14 amino acids. CDR3 sequence: CASSPGGGMYEQFF. The CDR3 DNA follows: TGTGCCAGCAGCCCGGGGGGGGGCATGTATGAGCAGTTCTTC.

A remark on this clone: At one boundary the junction diverges from the germline segment, which might be a read error. CDR3 in amino acids: CASSTLTGIAF. The CDR3 nucleotides are TGTGCCAGCAGTACCCTGACAGGGATCGCCTTC. V gene TRBV2 combines with J gene TRBJ1-2; 7 bases fit TRBD1. The V gene's germline CDR1 is SNHLY and CDR2 FYNNEI. This CDR3 spans 11 amino acids.

V gene TRBV30 combines with J gene TRBJ2-5; no definite D call. The J call is in doubt because the DNA end fits TRBJ2-7 better. The CDR3 has 16 amino acids. CDR1 and CDR2 from the germline V gene are GTSNPN and SVGIG (reference sequence). The CDR3 sequence is CAWSVMTQRMYYEQYF. The CDR3 region has the DNA TGTGCCTGGAGTGTTATGACCCAGAGGATGTACTACGAGCAGTACTTC.

The genes are TRBV2 and TRBJ1-1; D remains ambiguous. From germline, CDR1 is SNHLY and CDR2 FYNNEI. The CDR3 length is 14 residues. V was cut by 2 bases and J by 2 bases, with 9 bases left in between. The CDR3 here is CASSERGINTEAFF. For the CDR3, the DNA is TGTGCCAGCAGTGAAAGAGGCATAAACACTGAAGCTTTCTTT.

This chain links TRBV11-2 with TRBJ2-3; 9 bases agree with TRBD1. The CDR3 spans 15 residues. The germline CDR1 and CDR2 sequences are SGHAT and FQNNGV. The V and J ends lost 5 bases and 7 bases, in that order; junction bases with no gene match: 10. CDR3 region: CASSPTGGYYYTQYF. In DNA form, the CDR3 reads TGTGCCAGCAGCCCAACAGGGGGCTATTACTATACGCAGTATTTT.

The chain uses TRBV30 and TRBJ1-1; D remains unclear. Trimming took 3 bases from V and 5 from J, leaving 7 bases between them. The CDR3 extends over 11 amino acids. The germline V gene has CDR1 GTSNPN and CDR2 SVGIG (reference sequence). DNA for the CDR3: TGTGCCTGGAGGATAGGGACTGAAGCTTTCTTT. Amino acids: CAWRIGTEAFF. The full variable domain, rest sourced from reference TRBV30 and TRBJ1-1, is SQTIHQWPATLVQPVGSPLSLECTVEGTSNPNLYWYRQAAGRGLQLLFYSVGIGQISSEVPQNLSASRPQDRQFILSSKKLLLSDSGFYLCAWRIGTEAFFGQGTRLTVV.

The chain uses TRBV12-5 and TRBJ2-3; tentative D call: TRBD1 (5 bases). Germline CDR1 LGHNT, CDR2 FRNRAP. Trimming took off 8 bases at V and 5 bases at J, with 17 bases between the two ends. The CDR3 contains 14 residues. The CDR3 here is CASHIGQGRDTQYF. CDR3 sequence (DNA): TGTGCTAGTCATATCGGGCAGGGTCGAGATACGCAGTATTTT.

This rearrangement joins TRBV5-4 to TRBJ1-1, with 10 bases lining up with TRBD1. CDR3 length: 16 amino acids. Germline V CDR1 and CDR2: SGHNT, YYREEE (reference sequence). V was clipped by 4 bases and J by 6 bases; unmatched bases: 12. CDR3 protein: CASSPRTGGSWAEAFF. The CDR3 nucleotides read TGTGCCAGCAGCCCAAGGACAGGGGGTAGTTGGGCTGAAGCTTTCTTT.

V usage is TRBV5-1 and J usage is TRBJ1-2; a possible D gene is TRBD1 (5 bases). CDR1 and CDR2 (germline): SGHRS, YFSETQ. The CDR3 is 12 amino acids. Trimming left V 3 bases short and J 6 bases short, with 9 bases between. CDR3 in amino acids: CASSSDRDGYTF. As DNA, the CDR3 is TGCGCCAGCAGCTCCGACAGAGATGGCTACACCTTC.

V gene TRBV5-1 combines with J gene TRBJ2-2; 10 nucleotides line up with TRBD1. Per the germline V gene, CDR1 is SGHRS and CDR2 is YFSETQ. V shed 4 bases, J shed 6 bases, and the junction held 9 bases outside the gene matches. The CDR3 is 16 residues long. CDR3 sequence (DNA): TGCGCCAGCAGCCCCCCGGGACAGGGGTCGGCCGGGGAGCTGTTTTTT. It specifies CASSPPGQGSAGELFF.

This sequence joins TRBV4-1 and TRBJ1-1, with TRBD1 matching 9 bases. Losses at the gene ends were 0 bases for V and 10 bases for J; bases not matched to a gene: 12. CDR1 and CDR2 (germline): MGHRA, YSYEKL. This CDR3 is 16 amino acids long. The CDR3 bases are TGCGCCAGCAGCCAAGATCCTGAGTGGGACAGGGAGGGAGCTTTCTTT. The encoded protein is CASSQDPEWDREGAFF.